This T cell receptor beta chain originates from a study of beta chain features in type 1 diabetes. The length of the CDR3 is 13 residues. Looked up from germline, CDR1 is SNHLY and CDR2 is FYNNEI. V was pared by 6 bases and J by 2 bases, with 11 bases between. Donors contributed one heparinised blood draw apiece, averaging about 116 mL. Purity (above 95%) was reached by all sorted populations. Notes on this clone: The antigen is undetermined.

What was sequenced were expressed TCRB transcripts, since all of the isolated RNA had been reverse transcribed. Produced via immunoSEQ multiplex PCR; TCRdb's table is partial and in-frame only. Of 600,000 to 700,000 clones in the sample, roughly 13% are singletons; the top ten hold approximately 0.021%. Findings of the study overall: TCRB CDR3 length was moderately but significantly reduced in all four CD4+ subsets of Type 1 diabetes patients.

The sequencing input was naive CD4+ T cells from blood. The clonotype was recovered from a man younger than 35 with type 1 diabetes. This chain joins TRBV2 and TRBJ2-7; the D gene is possibly TRBD1 (7 bases). DNA for the CDR3: TGTGCCAGCAGGCGGGACAGTCCCTACGAGCAGTACTTC. Protein sequence: CASRRDSPYEQYF.